The TCR beta chain described here comes from a study of type 1 and type 2 diabetes patients. Diabetic patients met standard criteria for type 1 or type 2 diabetes. In germline, CDR1 is MDHEN, CDR2 SYDVKM. With 8 bases removed from V and 2 bases from J, the gap between germline ends came to 3 bases. CDR3 length equals 10 residues. PCR was run on genomic DNA. Multiplex PCR with 30 forward and 13 reverse primers amplified the TCR beta CDR3. TCRdb fed the multiplex PCR reads into MiXCR, producing one record per CDR3 protein. The data show 250,000 or so distinct CDR3 sequences, around 47% seen once. The chain joins TRBV28 to TRBJ2-5; D is unresolved. This receptor was obtained from a man aged 18 to 29 with type 2 diabetes. Source material: peripheral blood mononuclear cells (PBMCs). In DNA form, the CDR3 reads TGTGCCAGCCAGCAAGAGACCCAGTACTTC. Protein sequence: CASQQETQYF.